A selection of T cell receptor beta chains follows, all from one sample in a study of radiation and T cells in renal cell carcinoma. Assay used: immunoSEQ multiplex PCR; TCRdb lists only in-frame clones, some missing. The profile shows 65,000 to 80,000 clones, 80% to 90% of them singletons. The sample in question was blood, obtained from a patient whose treatment included radiotherapy and nephrectomy. The receptors shown here come from a woman aged 50 to 65 with renal cell carcinoma. The CDR3 runs from the conserved cysteine through the conserved F or W. The order of the fields is J gene, clone size, D gene, V gene, CDR3 DNA, CDR3 protein. A D gene is named only where the DNA matches it firmly. Expanded clones get a size class; other rows say once, few or many, or leave the size out.

TRBJ1-1 few . TRBV28 TGTGCCAGCAGTACTCAAGAAATCGCTTTCTTT CASSTQEIAFF
TRBJ2-7 few . TRBV7-9 TGTGCCAGCAGCTTAGACCTTCGGGAGCAGTACTTC CASSLDLREQYF
TRBJ2-3 once TRBD2 TRBV5-4 TGTGCCAGCAGCTTGAGGATGGCGGGGGGGAACACAGATACGCAGTATTTT CASSLRMAGGNTDTQYF
TRBJ1-6 . TRBD1 TRBV18 TGTGCCAGCTCACCCGAGGACAGGGTTAATTCACCCCTCCACTTT CASSPEDRVNSPLHF
TRBJ1-2 . . TRBV7-2 TGTGCCAGCAGCCCGCGAGGGGCCTATGGCTACACCTTC CASSPRGAYGYTF
TRBJ2-1 . . TRBV28 TGTGCCAGCCGTACCGCAACCGGAGGCAATGAGCAGTTCTTC CASRTATGGNEQFF
TRBJ2-7 . TRBD2 TRBV5-4 TGTGCCAGCAGCTTACCGGGGGGGAGCTCCTACGAGCAGTACTTC CASSLPGGSSYEQYF
TRBJ2-5 . . TRBV6-5 TGTGCCAGCACTGGGGACGTGGAGACCCAGTACTTC CASTGDVETQYF
TRBJ1-1 . . TRBV7-8 TGTGCCAGCAGCTACTATGACGAAGCTTTCTTT CASSYYDEAFF
TRBJ2-3 . . TRBV5-1 TGCGCCAGCAGCATAAACATAGCAGATACGCAGTATTTT CASSINIADTQYF
TRBJ1-1 . . TRBV20-1 TGCAGTGCTAGAGATGGAGGGACCCCGCTCTTT CSARDGGTPLF
TRBJ2-2 . TRBD2 TRBV4-3 TGCGCCAGCAGCCTGACGACTAGCGCGACCGGGGAGCTGTTTTTT CASSLTTSATGELFF
TRBJ2-1 . . TRBV5-1 TGCGCCAGCAGCTTAACTTCATTAAGGACCTACAATGAGCAGTTCTTC CASSLTSLRTYNEQFF
TRBJ2-6 few . TRBV6-1 TGTGCCAGCAGTGTGGACAGTAGCTCCTCTGGGGCCAACGTCCTGACTTTC CASSVDSSSSGANVLTF
TRBJ2-1 . TRBD2 TRBV28 TGTGCCAGCCGTAGCGGGGGGGATAACAATGAGCAGTTCTTC CASRSGGDNNEQFF
TRBJ1-1 once . TRBV4-3 TGCGCCAGCAGCCAAGTAGTGAGGGCGACTGAAGCTTTCTTT CASSQVVRATEAFF
TRBJ1-3 . . TRBV13 TGTGCCAGCAGCCCGCGGGACTCTACCAACACCATATATTTT CASSPRDSTNTIYF
TRBJ1-1 . . TRBV18 TGTGCCAGCTCACCGAATTCCCTGGGCCCTGAAGCTTTCTTT CASSPNSLGPEAFF
TRBJ2-3 . . TRBV9 TGTGCCAGCAGCGGTCAATCCACTAGCACAGATACGCAGTATTTT CASSGQSTSTDTQYF
TRBJ1-5 . . TRBV5-6 TGTGCCAGCAGCCCAGGGGCGAGTCAGCCCCAGCATTTT CASSPGASQPQHF
TRBJ1-2 . TRBD1 TRBV15 TGTGCCACCAGCAGAGATAGGACAGGGCATGGCTACACCTTC CATSRDRTGHGYTF
TRBJ2-1 . . TRBV18 TGTGCCAGCTCACCTGAAAGGGAGGCCTACAATGAGCAGTTCTTC CASSPEREAYNEQFF
TRBJ2-3 . TRBD2 TRBV14 TGTGCCAGCAGCCAGCTGCGGGGGGGTGGAGATACGCAGTATTTT CASSQLRGGGDTQYF
TRBJ1-6 . . TRBV6-1 TGTGCCAGCAGTGTCATTCGTTCCTATAATTCACCCCTCCACTTT CASSVIRSYNSPLHF
TRBJ1-1 . . TRBV6-5 TGTGCCAGCAGCCGGACGGAGACTGAAGCTTTCTTT CASSRTETEAFF
TRBJ2-4 . TRBD2 TRBV7-9 TGTGCCAGCAGCTCAGACCCCGTAGCGGGAGGGCCGAGGAACATTCAGTACTTC CASSSDPVAGGPRNIQYF
TRBJ1-1 . . TRBV6-4 TGTGCCAGCAGTGCAAAACCCGGGTTCAACACTGAAGCTTTCTTT CASSAKPGFNTEAFF
TRBJ1-2 few . TRBV2 TGTGCCAGCAGTGAATCCGCAGGGTTGCGCTACACCTTC CASSESAGLRYTF
TRBJ2-5 . TRBD1 TRBV7-7 TGTGCCAGCAGCTCAGGCAGGGGGTCTCAAGAGACCCAGTACTTC CASSSGRGSQETQYF
TRBJ2-2 . . TRBV19 TGTGCCAGTAGCGAGCCCTATCACCCCACCGGGGAGCTGTTTTTT CASSEPYHPTGELFF
TRBJ2-3 . TRBD1 TRBV14 TGTGCCAGCAGTCCGGGACAGAGCACAGATACGCAGTATTTT CASSPGQSTDTQYF
TRBJ1-1 . . TRBV7-2 TGTGCCAGCAGCTTTGTGGGGGGCAGTTCTATGACTGAAGCTTTCTTT CASSFVGGSSMTEAFF
TRBJ2-3 . TRBD2 TRBV7-2 TGTGCCAGCAGCTTAGACCTCCGGGGGGGGACAGATACGCAGTATTTT CASSLDLRGGTDTQYF
TRBJ2-7 . TRBD2 TRBV5-3 TGTGCCAGAAGCTTGGCCTCGACTAGCGCCTACGAGCAGTACTTC CARSLASTSAYEQYF
TRBJ1-4 . . TRBV4-3 TGCGCCAGCAGCCAAGTGATAGGGCAAGAAAAACTGTTTTTT CASSQVIGQEKLFF
TRBJ1-4 . . TRBV28 TGTGCCAGCAGTTTGGGCGACAGGAATAGTGAAAAACTGTTTTTT CASSLGDRNSEKLFF
TRBJ2-7 . . TRBV7-2 TGTGCCAGCAGCTTCCAGGGGCCCGAGGACGAGCAGTACTTC CASSFQGPEDEQYF
TRBJ1-1 . . TRBV5-1 TGCGCCAGCAGCGTTATCGGACCGATGAACACTGAAGCTTTCTTT CASSVIGPMNTEAFF
TRBJ2-7 . . TRBV27 TGTGCCAGCAGTTTATCGTGGGACTCGCGACAGTCATCGGTCCACGAGCAGTACTTC CASSLSWDSRQSSVHEQYF
TRBJ2-7 . TRBD1 TRBV5-1 TGCGCCAGCAGCTTGGAGACAGGGGGCCAGAGCGAGCAGTACTTC CASSLETGGQSEQYF
TRBJ2-6 few . TRBV15 TGTGCCACCAGCAGAGATAGGGACATCTCTGGGGCCAACGTCCTGACTTTC CATSRDRDISGANVLTF
TRBJ2-4 . TRBD1 TRBV5-5 TGTGCCAGCAGCTTGGTCCCGTTTTCGGACAGGGATAGGGCCAAAAACATTCAGTACTTC CASSLVPFSDRDRAKNIQYF
TRBJ2-7 . . TRBV15 TGTGCCACCTCTTCGCAGTACGAGCAGTACTTC CATSSQYEQYF
TRBJ1-1 . . TRBV10-3 TGTGCCATCAGCACAGTATCCTTGAACACTGAAGCTTTCTTT CAISTVSLNTEAFF
TRBJ2-1 . . TRBV19 TGTGCCAGCCATCCCGAGGGCGGATTCAATGAGCAGTTCTTC CASHPEGGFNEQFF
TRBJ2-5 . . TRBV7-9 TGTGCCAGCAGCCGCGACAGGTTGGAGACCCAGTACTTC CASSRDRLETQYF